The rows below give T cell receptor beta chains drawn from one sample of a study of blood T cell repertoires in COVID-19. Produced via immunoSEQ multiplex PCR; TCRdb's table is partial and in-frame only. In the table there are about 160,000 clones, 85% to 90% of which are singletons. Sequencing was performed on peripheral blood. The receptors originated from a man aged 18 to 30 with COVID-19, enrolled during active disease. CDR3s include the opening cysteine and the closing phenylalanine or tryptophan. The order of the fields is J gene, clone size, V gene, D gene, CDR3 DNA, CDR3 protein. A D gene is named only where the DNA matches it firmly. The listing skips clone size in some rows; elsewhere it reads once, few, many or a size class.

>TRBJ2-7|-|TRBV5-1|-
TGCGCCAGCAGCTTGGACTCGGACTTATTACGATTCGAGCAGTACTTC
CASSLDSDLLRFEQYF
>TRBJ2-3|-|TRBV7-2|-
TGTGCCAGCAGCCCCCAGGCGTGGGGCTCCACAGATACGCAGTATTTT
CASSPQAWGSTDTQYF
>TRBJ2-7|-|TRBV3-1/TRBV3-2|-
TGTGCCAGCAGCCTGTGGACTCGCCCCCAGAACGAGCAGTACTTC
CASSLWTRPQNEQYF
>TRBJ2-7|-|TRBV10-2|TRBD2
TGCGCCAGCAGTTATAGCGGGAGCGGCTACGAGCAGTACTTC
CASSYSGSGYEQYF
>TRBJ2-7|-|TRBV10-3|-
TGTGCCATCAGTGAGTCGGTAACAGGGTCATGGGAGCAGTACTTC
CAISESVTGSWEQYF
>TRBJ1-3|-|TRBV9|-
TGTGCCAGCAGCGTACTGCAGGGAGGTGGAAACACCATATATTTT
CASSVLQGGGNTIYF
>TRBJ2-5|-|TRBV28|TRBD2
TGTGCCAGCAGTTTCCGACTAGCGGGTACCTTGTACCAAGAGACCCAGTACTTC
CASSFRLAGTLYQETQYF
>TRBJ2-2|-|TRBV29-1|-
TGCAGCGTTGAGAGGGCCGGGGAGCTGTTTTTT
CSVERAGELFF
>TRBJ1-2|-|TRBV18|TRBD1
TGTGCCAGCTCACCCGGGACAGGGGTCGGCTACACCTTC
CASSPGTGVGYTF
>TRBJ2-1|-|TRBV2|TRBD2
TGTGCCAACAACATCCTACCCGGGACTAGCGGGACCCTCAATGAGCAGTTCTTC
CANNILPGTSGTLNEQFF
>TRBJ1-5|-|TRBV6-1|-
TGTGCCAGCAGTGAAGCGCTGGCAGGGGCAAATCAGCCCCAGCATTTT
CASSEALAGANQPQHF
>TRBJ2-3|-|TRBV25-1|-
TGTGCCAGCAGTGGACCGGGGGTTAGCACAGATACGCAGTATTTT
CASSGPGVSTDTQYF
>TRBJ2-3|-|TRBV6-2/TRBV6-3|TRBD2
TGTGCCAGCAGTTCCAGACTAGCGGGAGGGAGCACAGATACGCAGTATTTT
CASSSRLAGGSTDTQYF
>TRBJ2-7|-|TRBV28|TRBD2
TGTGCCAGCAGCCCACTAGCGGGAGTCTCCTACGAGCAGTACTTC
CASSPLAGVSYEQYF
>TRBJ2-6|few|TRBV7-9|-
TGTGCCAGCAGCTCGCGGGTGGCTGTCGGCTCTGGGGCCAACGTCCTGACTTTC
CASSSRVAVGSGANVLTF
>TRBJ2-2|-|TRBV2|TRBD2
TGTGCCAGCAGCGGACTAGCGGGAGGCACCGGGGAGCTGTTTTTT
CASSGLAGGTGELFF
>TRBJ2-2|-|TRBV7-2|-
TGTGCCAGCAGACCCGGAGGAGGGATGACACGTACCGGGGAGCTGTTTTTT
CASRPGGGMTRTGELFF
>TRBJ1-6|-|TRBV20-1|-
TGCAGTGCTAGTGTCGGGAGGGATTCACCCCTCCACTTT
CSASVGRDSPLHF
>TRBJ2-7|-|TRBV9|TRBD1
TGTGCCAGCAGCGTAGGAGGGACAGGGACCTACGAGCAGTACTTC
CASSVGGTGTYEQYF
>TRBJ2-7|-|TRBV3-1/TRBV3-2|-
TGTGCCAGCAGCCCAAGGGGGGGAAACGAGCAGTACTTC
CASSPRGGNEQYF
>TRBJ1-5|-|TRBV19|-
TGTGCCAGTAGTATTTTCTTATGGGGGCAGGGGACGATGAGCAATCAGCCCCAGCATTTT
CASSIFLWGQGTMSNQPQHF
>TRBJ1-6|-|TRBV7-2|TRBD1
TGTGCCAGCAGCCCGCCGACAGGGATGAATTCACCCCTCCACTTT
CASSPPTGMNSPLHF